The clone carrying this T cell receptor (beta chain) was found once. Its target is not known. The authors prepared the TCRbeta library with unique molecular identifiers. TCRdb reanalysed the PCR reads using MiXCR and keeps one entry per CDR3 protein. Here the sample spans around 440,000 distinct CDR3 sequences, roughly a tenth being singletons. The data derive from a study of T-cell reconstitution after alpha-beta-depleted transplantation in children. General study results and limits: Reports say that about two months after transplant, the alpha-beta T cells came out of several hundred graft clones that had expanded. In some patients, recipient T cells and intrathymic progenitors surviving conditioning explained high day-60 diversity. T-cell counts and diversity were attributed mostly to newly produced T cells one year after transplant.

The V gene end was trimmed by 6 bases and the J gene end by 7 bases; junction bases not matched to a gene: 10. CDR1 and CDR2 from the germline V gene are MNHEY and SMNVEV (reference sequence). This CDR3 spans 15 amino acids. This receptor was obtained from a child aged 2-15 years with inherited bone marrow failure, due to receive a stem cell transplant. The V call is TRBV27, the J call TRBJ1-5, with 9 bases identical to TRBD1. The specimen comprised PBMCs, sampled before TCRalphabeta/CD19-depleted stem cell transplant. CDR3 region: CASRKGDREGQPQHF. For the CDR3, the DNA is TGTGCCAGCAGGAAGGGGGACAGGGAGGGCCAGCCCCAGCATTTT.